Listed here is a single T cell receptor (beta chain). The record originates from a study of blood T cell repertoires in COVID-19. Germline CDR1 is MDHEN and CDR2 is SYDVKM. The CDR3 covers 15 residues. Trimming stripped 6 bases from V and 0 bases from J, with 12 bases between. Clones were sequenced by immunoSEQ multiplex PCR, and TCRdb holds only the in-frame ones, with some missing. The sample contains 230,000 or so clones, almost 90% of which appear only once. The gene calls are TRBV28 and TRBJ1-3; no firm D call. The source of this sequence is a woman in her 50s with acute COVID-19. Specimen: PBMCs or T cells enriched from blood (not recorded which). DNA for the CDR3: TGTGCCAGCAGAGACCGAGGTAGCTCTGGAAACACCATATATTTT. This codes for CASRDRGSSGNTIYF.